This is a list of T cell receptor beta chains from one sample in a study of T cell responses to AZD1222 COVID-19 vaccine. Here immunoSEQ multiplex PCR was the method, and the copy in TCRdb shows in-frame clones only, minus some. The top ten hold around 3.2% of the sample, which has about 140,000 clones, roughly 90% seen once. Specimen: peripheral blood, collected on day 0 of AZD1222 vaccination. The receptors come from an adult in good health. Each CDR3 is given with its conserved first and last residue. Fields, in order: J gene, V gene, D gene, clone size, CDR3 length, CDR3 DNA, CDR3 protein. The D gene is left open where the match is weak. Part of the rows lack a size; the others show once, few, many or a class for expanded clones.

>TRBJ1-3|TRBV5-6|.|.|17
TGTGCCAGCAGCGGTTTTCCTCCGGGGACGTCTGGAAACACCATATATTTT
CASSGFPPGTSGNTIYF
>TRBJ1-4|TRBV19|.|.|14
TGTGCCAGTAGTAACAGAGCAACTAATGAAAAACTGTTTTTT
CASSNRATNEKLFF
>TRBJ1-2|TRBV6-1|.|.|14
TGTGCCAGCAGTGAAACCCGGGGGGACTATGGCTACACCTTC
CASSETRGDYGYTF
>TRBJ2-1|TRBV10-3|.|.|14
TGTGCCATCCTGGAGGGCCTCTCCTACAATGAGCAGTTCTTC
CAILEGLSYNEQFF
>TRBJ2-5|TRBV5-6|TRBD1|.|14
TGTGCCAGCAGCGCCGGGACAGGACAAGAGACCCAGTACTTC
CASSAGTGQETQYF
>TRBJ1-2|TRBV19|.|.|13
TGTGCCAGTAGCTTCGGGGCTTACTATGGCTACACCTTC
CASSFGAYYGYTF
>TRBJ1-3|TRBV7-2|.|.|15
TGTGCCAGCAGCTTAGTTGTGACAGCTGGAAACACCATATATTTT
CASSLVVTAGNTIYF
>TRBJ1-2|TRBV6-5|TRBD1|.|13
TGTGCCAGCAGATCGGGACAGGGTTTTGGCTACACCTTC
CASRSGQGFGYTF
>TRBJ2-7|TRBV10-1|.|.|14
TGCGCCAGCAGTGAAGGGGGGAGCCCCTACGAGCAGTACTTC
CASSEGGSPYEQYF
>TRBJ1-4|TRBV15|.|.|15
TGTGCCACCAGTTCGGCCGGGACGAAGAATGAAAAACTGTTTTTT
CATSSAGTKNEKLFF
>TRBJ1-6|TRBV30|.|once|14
TGTGCCTGGAGTCCGGGACGGACTAATTCACCCCTCCACTTT
CAWSPGRTNSPLHF
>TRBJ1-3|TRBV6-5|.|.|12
TGTGCCAGCAGGTCCTCTGGAAACACCATATATTTT
CASRSSGNTIYF
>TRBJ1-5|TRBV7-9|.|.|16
TGTGCCAGCAGCTTAGCGGGAGACGATAGCAATCAGCCCCAGCATTTT
CASSLAGDDSNQPQHF
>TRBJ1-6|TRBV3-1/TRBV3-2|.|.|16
TGTGCCAGCAGCTTTTCGACGGGGACCCCGAATTCACCCCTCCACTTT
CASSFSTGTPNSPLHF